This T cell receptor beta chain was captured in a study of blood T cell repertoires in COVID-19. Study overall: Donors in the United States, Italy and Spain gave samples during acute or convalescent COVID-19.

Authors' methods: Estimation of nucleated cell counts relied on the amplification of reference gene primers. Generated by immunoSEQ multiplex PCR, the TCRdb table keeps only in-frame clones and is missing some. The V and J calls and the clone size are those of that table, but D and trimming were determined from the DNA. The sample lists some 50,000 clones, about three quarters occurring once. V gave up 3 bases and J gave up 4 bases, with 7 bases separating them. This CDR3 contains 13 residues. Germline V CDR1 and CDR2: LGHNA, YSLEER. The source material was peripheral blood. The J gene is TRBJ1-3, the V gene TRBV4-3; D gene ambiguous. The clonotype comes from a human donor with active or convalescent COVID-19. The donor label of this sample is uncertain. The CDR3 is CASSQKQGNTIYF. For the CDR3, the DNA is TGCGCCAGCAGCCAGAAACAGGGAAACACCATATATTTT.